The 20 T cell receptor beta chains below all came from one sample that was sequenced in a study of metastatic and nonmetastatic thyroid tumors. MiXCR re-clonotyped the PCR reads for TCRdb. The sample yields about 20,000 clones, less than 35% seen once. Thyroid surgery had not been preceded by any treatment in any patient. Sample: blood. The source of these receptors is a female donor with papillary thyroid cancer or a benign thyroid nodule (not recorded which). Some clones in this sample may be carry-over from other donors' samples.

This clone was observed at least ten times. In nucleotides, the CDR3 is TGTGCCAGCAGTTATCTGGGCGGGGGGCCTAATGAGCAGTTCTTC. It translates to CASSYLGGGPNEQFF. The chain couples TRBV6-2 or TRBV6-3 to TRBJ2-1; 8 positions match TRBD2. The CDR3 has 15 amino acids. Germline V gene lookup returns CDR1 MNHEY and CDR2 SVGEGT. Trimming removed 3 bases from V and 7 bases from J; junction bases left unmatched: 8.

This clone came up a few times. The gene calls are TRBV6-1 and TRBJ1-5; D possibly corresponds to TRBD1 (6 bases). Looked up from germline, CDR1 is MNHNS and CDR2 is SASEGT. The germline V and J ends were trimmed by 6 bases and 5 bases, with 17 bases remaining between them. The CDR3 length is 15 residues. The CDR3 loop is CASRDGTYGYQPQHF. The CDR3 nucleotides are TGTGCCAGCAGGGATGGGACATATGGGTATCAGCCCCAGCATTTT.

This clone was counted at least ten times. The chain couples TRBV2 to TRBJ1-6; weak D call: TRBD1 (6 bases). The V gene's germline CDR1 is SNHLY and CDR2 FYNNEI. Trimming left V 1 base short and J 6 bases short, with 13 bases between. The CDR3 is 16 residues long. In DNA, the CDR3 is TGTGCCAGCAGTGAAGTGGGGGCCATGGGTAATTCACCCCTCCACTTT. This translates into CASSEVGAMGNSPLHF.

A few counts support this clone. The V call is TRBV19, the J call TRBJ2-7, with D perhaps matching TRBD1 (5 bases). The CDR3 has 12 amino acids. V was trimmed by 6 bases and J by 3 bases, leaving 9 bases between them. Per the germline V gene, CDR1 is LNHDA and CDR2 is SQIVND (reference sequence). The CDR3 reads CASRSRDYEQYF. The CDR3 DNA follows: TGTGCCAGTAGATCCAGGGACTACGAGCAGTACTTC.

The chain joins TRBV11-2 to TRBJ1-1; 7 bases are shared with TRBD1. The germline gives CDR1 SGHAT, CDR2 FQNNGV. This CDR3 has 16 residues. After removal of 11 bases from V and 2 bases from J, the junction contained 17 bases not matched to a gene. The CDR3 loop reads CAYSFKVGGFNTEAFF. The CDR3 DNA reads as TGTGCCTACAGCTTCAAAGTAGGGGGCTTTAACACTGAAGCTTTCTTT.

This chain joins TRBV20-1 and TRBJ1-5; perhaps TRBD1 as D (5 bases). Germline assignment: CDR1 DFQATT and CDR2 SNEGSKA (reference sequence). V lost 3 bases and J 7 bases, leaving 19 bases between the germline ends. This CDR3 spans 15 amino acids. The CDR3 sequence: CSARGRGGVGQPQHF. CDR3 in DNA: TGCAGTGCTAGGGGACGGGGTGGTGTTGGACAGCCCCAGCATTTT.

This chain uses TRBV19 with TRBJ2-1; weak D call: TRBD1 (7 bases). Per the germline V gene, CDR1 is LNHDA and CDR2 is SQIVND (reference sequence). Trimming pared 4 bases from V and 2 bases from J, leaving 12 bases between. CDR3 length: 15 residues. CDR3 sequence: CASSTSRGAYNEQFF. CDR3 nucleotides: TGTGCCAGTAGTACATCCAGGGGGGCCTACAATGAGCAGTTCTTC. Together with reference TRBV19 and TRBJ2-1, the CDR3 gives the full variable domain: DGGITQSPKYLFRKEGQNVTLSCEQNLNHDAMYWYRQDPGQGLRLIYYSQIVNDFQKGDIAEGYSVSREKKESFPLTVTSAQKNPTAFYLCASSTSRGAYNEQFFGPGTRLTVL.

The chain has TRBV6-1 and TRBJ1-6; D may be TRBD1 (5 bases). The V gene lost 5 bases and the J gene lost 2 bases, with 13 bases spanning the gap. Germline V CDR1 and CDR2: MNHNS, SASEGT. The CDR3 extends over 16 amino acids. The CDR3 loop reads CASSQQALAYNSPLHF. As DNA, the CDR3 is TGTGCCAGCAGTCAACAGGCCCTCGCCTATAATTCACCCCTCCACTTT.

This clone appeared a few times. The chain combines TRBV27 with TRBJ1-1; 8 bases are shared with TRBD1. CDR1 MNHEY and CDR2 SMNVEV come from the germline V gene (reference sequence). V was pared by 5 bases and J by 7 bases, with 6 bases of the junction left unmatched. The CDR3 runs to 13 residues. CDR3 in DNA: TGTGCCAGCAGTCTCGCCGGGACAGGTGAAGCTTTCTTT. This gives the protein CASSLAGTGEAFF.

This clone was recorded at least ten times. A much larger clone differs from this one at a single base, so this may be a read error. V and J are TRBV6-1 and TRBJ2-1; the D gene could be TRBD1 or TRBD2 (5 bases each). The CDR3 sequence is 15 residues long. The V and J ends lost 7 bases and 9 bases respectively, with 22 bases between them. The germline gives CDR1 MNHNS, CDR2 SASEGT. The CDR3 DNA reads TGTGCCAGCAATTCACAGGAGGCTCGAGGGACTGAGCAGTTCTTC. This codes for CASNSQEARGTEQFF.

This chain joins TRBV10-1 and TRBJ2-7, with a tentative D call TRBD1 (5 bases). The V gene lost 0 bases and the J gene lost 10 bases, with 16 bases spanning the gap. The CDR3 totals 14 residues. The germline V gene has CDR1 WNHNN and CDR2 SYGVQD (reference sequence). The CDR3, as DNA: TGCGCCAGCAGTGAGTCGCAGGGTTCGGGCGATCAGTACTTC. Amino acid sequence: CASSESQGSGDQYF.

This clone is labeled as medium-sized. The chain combines TRBV12-3 or TRBV12-4 with TRBJ2-1, with 7 bases that match TRBD2. The CDR3 runs 12 residues. V dropped 8 bases and J dropped 8; count of bases not matched to a gene: 6. The CDR3 protein is CASWAGRDEQFF. Written as DNA, the CDR3 is TGTGCCAGCTGGGCAGGGAGGGATGAGCAGTTCTTC.

This clone ranks as medium-sized. J is TRBJ1-5 and V is TRBV6-1; TRBD1 is a possible D gene (5 bases). The V end lost 5 bases, the J end lost 0 bases, and 14 bases lay between the germline ends. The CDR3 loop spans 16 amino acids. Germline CDR1 is MNHNS and CDR2 is SASEGT. CDR3 sequence: CASSWGTGHSNQPQHF. The CDR3, as DNA: TGTGCCAGCAGTTGGGGTACAGGTCATAGCAATCAGCCCCAGCATTTT.

The chain joins TRBV4-3 to TRBJ2-7; D not certain. The CDR3 consists of 15 residues. The V end was cut by 1 base, the J end by 5 bases, with 15 bases between. From germline, CDR1 is LGHNA and CDR2 YSLEER. CDR3 amino acids: CASSQAHLSRNEQYF. Written as DNA, the CDR3 is TGCGCCAGCAGCCAAGCCCACCTTTCCCGGAACGAGCAGTACTTC.

This clone came up many times. The chain has TRBV28 and TRBJ2-5; 7 nucleotides align to TRBD2. The CDR3 totals 14 residues. V lost 7 bases to trimming and J lost 2 bases; unmatched junction nucleotides: 7. The germline gives CDR1 MDHEN, CDR2 SYDVKM. CDR3 residues: CASKEAGPQETQYF. The CDR3 DNA is TGTGCCAGCAAAGAAGCGGGGCCACAAGAGACCCAGTACTTC.

By sample fraction, this clone is medium-sized. This rearrangement joins TRBV12-3 or TRBV12-4 to TRBJ1-2, with 7 bases that match TRBD1. After removal of 6 bases from V and 5 bases from J, the junction contained 9 bases not matched to a gene. The CDR3 runs to 14 residues. CDR3 nucleotides: TGTGCCAGCAGCTCCGGGACAGAGGGTTATGGCTACACCTTC. Translation gives CASSSGTEGYGYTF.

This clone was observed a few times. A read error may be the cause here, since a much bigger clone is one base away. J is TRBJ2-7 and V is TRBV5-6, with D perhaps TRBD1 (6 bases). CDR1 and CDR2 from the germline V gene are SGHDT and YYEEEE. Trimming cost V 2 bases and J 3 bases, with 12 bases left between them. The CDR3 spans 14 residues. Written as DNA, the CDR3 is TGTGCCAGCAGCTTTACCCCGGACAGCTACGAGCAGTACTTC. Translating gives CASSFTPDSYEQYF.

This clone was found a few times. The V and J genes are TRBV15 and TRBJ1-2; 8 nucleotides align to TRBD1. The CDR3 runs to 13 residues. CDR1 and CDR2 (germline): LNHNV, YYDKDF (reference sequence). With 4 bases clipped from V and 3 bases from J, the junction kept 1 base outside the gene matches. The CDR3 reads CATSKDRDYGYTF. CDR3 nucleotide sequence: TGTGCCACCAGCAAGGACAGGGACTATGGCTACACCTTC.

The chain carries TRBV20-1 and TRBJ1-2, with TRBD1 matching 7 bases. CDR3 length: 11 amino acids. Germline CDR1 and CDR2: DFQATT and SNEGSKA (reference sequence). This chain's CDR3 is CRQQGDYGYTF. DNA for the CDR3: TGCAGACAGCAGGGGGACTATGGCTACACCTTC.

This clone was observed a few times. The chain carries TRBV2 and TRBJ1-2; 9 bases align to TRBD1. Germline CDR1 SNHLY, CDR2 FYNNEI. The length of the CDR3 is 13 residues. With 7 bases clipped from V and 8 bases from J, the junction kept 8 bases outside the gene matches. Written as DNA, the CDR3 is TGTGCCAGCAATTATCTCGGGACAGGGGGCTACACCTTC. This translates into CASNYLGTGGYTF.